Sequencing of this T cell receptor (beta chain) was carried out in a study of T cell responses to AZD1222 COVID-19 vaccine (TCRdb year 2021). For the study in its entirety: AZD1222 recipients whose second dose came at about 4 weeks and those whose second dose came at about 12 weeks were combined into one group, since spike-specific TCR depth and breadth did not differ between the two schedules. A total of just over 230 trial participants underwent TCR sequencing, of whom about 200 had received two doses of AZD1222 and about 25 had received two doses of the MenACWY control vaccine. Trial participants were enrolled by age into 18-55, 56-69 and 70-plus year subgroups, with 148, 28 and 57 TCR-sequenced participants respectively.

This clone appeared once. What this receptor recognizes is not known. No much larger clone exists at a distance of one base, and base qualities are not known. The CDR3 regions of human TCRbeta chains were subjected to immunosequencing. The study's own analysis went as follows. Repertoire TCRs were matched against a reference library of SARS-CoV-2-specific TCRs generated with the MIRA antigen-specificity platform. Breadth meant the fraction of unique TCRs that were SARS-CoV-2-associated, whereas depth meant the fraction of total T cells that were SARS-CoV-2-associated. Using the MIRA data, each spike-specific TCR was assigned both to the spike region to which the TCR was reactive and to a CD4 or CD8 class. Log10-transformed breadth and depth values were compared by one-way ANOVA with Sidak's multiple comparisons tests. TCRdb took over this immuneACCESS table, retaining in-frame rearrangements with V and J assigned. Such tables are incomplete; in checked studies, under half of the missing clones stem from an unresolved V gene, and the remainder is unexplained. D and trimming come from the DNA, and the V and J calls and clone size come from that table. The sample table lists about 100,000 clones, roughly nine tenths of them with a count of one. The ten largest clones add up to around 1.8% of the sample.

CDR1 and CDR2 (KGHSH, LQKENI) derive from the germline V gene. From the cysteine up to the phenylalanine, the CDR3 has a length of 13 residues. Here the CDR3 DNA is all that survives: 39 bases in frame from base 1. V and J are truncated by 3 bases and 9 bases respectively, leaving an intervening sequence of 14 bases. Points the paper makes about the study in general: Reportedly, close to half of the unique spike-specific TCRs recognized epitopes lying outside the regions that are mutated in the B.1.351 and B.1.1.7 variants. In the small 56-69-year group, the increase in depth fell short of significance, most likely because of low power. Conclusions about previously exposed vaccinees are limited, since just five or six AZD1222 recipients were seropositive for SARS-CoV-2 at baseline. No day 14 peak-response samples were available, so repertoires were characterized only after the peak T cell response. CD4 TCRs associated with the vaccine covered the entire spike protein, and the dominant responses were in regions 160-218 and 743-854. Participants were mostly white British, with more females than males. The authors suggested clonal diversity may have been underestimated. Spike-specific TCR breadth and depth rose significantly after two AZD1222 doses compared with day 0 and with MenACWY recipients.

The meaning of the sample's time point label: baseline before first vaccination. Samples from vaccinated people were obtained from the UK trials COV001 and COV002, which included a single-blind randomized controlled phase 2/3 trial of AZD1222 (ChAdOx1 nCoV-19) in healthy adults. Trial participant PBMC samples were collected at day 0 and day 28 after the second dose for TCRbeta chain sequencing. Source: peripheral blood, taken on day 0 of AZD1222 vaccination. This TCR derives from an adult in good health. Recombination connected TRBV18 to TRBJ1-1, with a weak D call of TRBD1 (6 bases match). The encoded CDR3 is CASSPSGELKAFF. At the DNA level, the sequence is TGTGCCAGCTCACCCTCAGGGGAACTGAAAGCTTTCTTT.